This T cell receptor (beta chain) came from a study of T-cell memory formation after mild COVID-19. TCRdb called the 5' RACE reads again in MiXCR, with one record for every CDR3 protein. The table includes under 300,000 distinct CDR3 sequences, around a tenth detected once. This clonotype was observed a handful of times. The V and J ends lost 4 bases and 4 bases, in that order; junction bases with no gene match: 7. Germline lookup yields CDR1 GTSNPN and CDR2 SVGIG (reference sequence). The CDR3 covers 14 residues. The chain joins TRBV30 to TRBJ2-7; 10 bases line up with TRBD1. This receptor was taken from a man between 18 and 29 years old who had mild COVID-19 (a few samples of this study predate the infection). Cell type and time point are not known. Material: PBMCs or a T cell subset sorted from them (not recorded which). The CDR3 bases are TGTGCCTGGACCGGACAGGGGGAAGTATACGAGCAGTACTTC. Translating gives CAWTGQGEVYEQYF. Full variable domain (rest looked up from reference TRBV30 and TRBJ2-7): SQTIHQWPATLVQPVGSPLSLECTVEGTSNPNLYWYRQAAGRGLQLLFYSVGIGQISSEVPQNLSASRPQDRQFILSSKKLLLSDSGFYLCAWTGQGEVYEQYFGPGTRLTVT.